The 9 T cell receptor beta chains listed next were all sequenced from one sample in a study of cytomegalovirus exposure and HLA in healthy donors. Using immunoSEQ multiplex PCR, the repertoire was profiled, and TCRdb retains in-frame clones only, with some absent. The sample yields roughly 60,000 clones, 90% to 95% seen once. Material: PBMCs. These receptors were collected from a woman aged 18-29 years in good health and CMV-seropositive.

The rearrangement links TRBV14 to TRBJ2-4, with D possibly TRBD2 on 5 matching bases. The CDR3 contains 17 residues. Germline-derived CDR1 and CDR2 are SGHDN and FVKESK. V lost 6 bases, J lost 0 bases, and 18 bases lay in between. As DNA, the CDR3 is TGTGCCAGCAGTCCGGCCCTACCGGGGTTAGCCAAAAACATTCAGTACTTC. Encoded protein: CASSPALPGLAKNIQYF.

The chain recombines TRBV6-1 with TRBJ1-5; 8 bases line up with TRBD1. V was clipped by 2 bases and J by 6 bases; unmatched bases: 15. CDR1 and CDR2 (germline): MNHNS, SASEGT. The CDR3 is 18 residues long. DNA of the CDR3: TGTGCCAGCAGTGAACAGGACAGGGCAGTCGGGTTAGGTCAGCCCCAGCATTTT. Translated, it gives CASSEQDRAVGLGQPQHF.

V and J are TRBV28 and TRBJ2-1; D might be TRBD2 (5 bases). This CDR3 has 13 amino acids. V lost 7 bases to trimming and J lost 2 bases, with 9 bases between them. In germline, CDR1 is MDHEN, CDR2 SYDVKM. CDR3 loop: CASTGETYNEQFF. CDR3 sequence (DNA): TGTGCCAGCACCGGGGAGACCTACAATGAGCAGTTCTTC.

V gene TRBV20-1 combines with J gene TRBJ2-7; D uncertain. The V end was cut by 0 bases, the J end by 3 bases, with 3 bases between. The CDR3 is 11 amino acids. Germline V gene sequence: CDR1 DFQATT, CDR2 SNEGSKA (reference sequence). In DNA, the CDR3 is TGCAGTGCTAGAGACAGCTACGAGCAGTACTTC. Translated: CSARDSYEQYF.

The chain uses TRBV28 and TRBJ2-3; TRBD2 might be the D (7 bases). The V gene lost 4 bases and the J gene lost 2 bases, with 13 bases spanning the gap. The germline gives CDR1 MDHEN, CDR2 SYDVKM. The CDR3 length is 15 residues. DNA of the CDR3: TGTGCCAGCAGTTACAGGGAGGGCCACACAGATACGCAGTATTTT. Its translation: CASSYREGHTDTQYF.

The V and J genes are TRBV10-3 and TRBJ1-1; D is perhaps TRBD1 (5 bases). The CDR3 sequence is 13 residues long. The germline CDR1 and CDR2 sequences are ENHRY and SYGVKD. The ends were cut back, 0 bases at V and 4 bases at J, with 6 bases in the middle. This CDR3 reads CAISESGLTEAFF. In DNA form, the CDR3 reads TGTGCCATCAGTGAGTCGGGGCTCACTGAAGCTTTCTTT.

The chain employs TRBV7-3 and TRBJ2-1; the match to TRBD1 covers 8 bases. The CDR3 covers 15 residues. The germline CDR1 and CDR2 sequences are SGHTA and FQGTGA. Unmatched junction bases numbered 9, after V lost 6 bases and J lost 5 bases. CDR3 sequence (DNA): TGTGCCAGCAGGGAGACAGGGGTTGGGGACAATGAGCAGTTCTTC. Amino acids: CASRETGVGDNEQFF.

This clone has only one observation. The chain employs TRBV7-3 and TRBJ2-3; TRBD1 might be the D (6 bases). V was trimmed by 1 base and J by 0 bases, leaving 11 bases between them. Germline lookup yields CDR1 SGHTA and CDR2 FQGTGA. The CDR3 runs 16 residues. The CDR3 DNA reads as TGTGCCAGCAGCTTAAGTGGGACAACCAGCACAGATACGCAGTATTTT. Protein sequence: CASSLSGTTSTDTQYF.

The V call is TRBV5-1, the J call TRBJ2-1, with D maybe TRBD2 (6 bases). Between the trimmed V and J ends, which lost 6 bases and 0 bases, there was a span of 16 bases. The germline CDR1 and CDR2 sequences are SGHRS and YFSETQ. The CDR3 contains 16 residues. CDR3 sequence (DNA): TGCGCCAGCACCCCAACCGGGGGTCACTCCTACAATGAGCAGTTCTTC. Translation gives CASTPTGGHSYNEQFF.